This is a list of T cell receptor beta chains from one sample in a study of metastatic and nonmetastatic thyroid tumors. MiXCR reprocessed the PCR reads for TCRdb. Seen here are tens of thousands of clones, roughly 17% observed once, and the top ten hold 4.7%. Material: blood. Source of these receptors: a female donor with papillary thyroid cancer or a benign thyroid nodule (not recorded which). Some clones in this sample may be carry-over from other donors' samples. Each CDR3 is given with its conserved first and last residue. Fields, in order: clone size, D gene, V gene, J gene, CDR3 protein, CDR3 DNA. D genes are given only for firm matches. Clone size is shown for a subset of rows, as once, few, many or a class of expanded clone.

>NA|TRBD2|TRBV20-1|TRBJ2-7
CSARGTSAYEQYF
TGCAGTGCTAGAGGGACTAGCGCCTACGAGCAGTACTTC
>medium-sized|NA|TRBV19|TRBJ1-6
CASGPFSPLHF
TGTGCCAGTGGCCCCTTTTCACCCCTCCACTTT
>medium-sized|NA|TRBV28|TRBJ2-2
CASSLPGLGTGELFF
TGTGCCAGCAGTCTTCCGGGACTCGGCACCGGGGAGCTGTTTTTT
>few|NA|TRBV28|TRBJ1-5
CASSMGGCSNHPQHF
TGTGCCAGCAGCATGGGGGGTTGTAGCAATCATCCCCAGCATTTT
>NA|TRBD2|TRBV7-9|TRBJ2-7
CASSSQRGDSYEQYF
TGTGCCAGCAGCTCCCAGCGGGGAGACTCCTACGAGCAGTACTTC
>NA|NA|TRBV12-5|TRBJ2-5
CASGLAPRAQRQETQYF
TGTGCTAGTGGTTTGGCCCCCCGGGCTCAACGACAAGAGACCCAGTACTTC
>many|TRBD1|TRBV28|TRBJ1-5
CASSLSGQGVTQHF
TGTGCCAGCAGTTTATCGGGACAGGGGGTGACCCAGCATTTT
>medium-sized|NA|TRBV28|TRBJ2-3
CASGRRAPDTQYF
TGTGCCAGCGGGCGGAGGGCTCCTGATACGCAGTATTTT
>NA|TRBD2|TRBV7-8|TRBJ2-1
CACSLGTSWSNEQFF
TGTGCCTGCAGTCTAGGGACTAGCTGGAGCAATGAGCAGTTCTTC
>many|NA|TRBV28|TRBJ1-1
CASRTSTGYTEAFF
TGTGCCAGCAGGACGTCGACGGGGTACACTGAAGCTTTCTTT
>few|TRBD1|TRBV18|TRBJ1-2
CASSPGTEPGYTF
TGTGCCAGCTCACCCGGGACAGAACCAGGCTACACCTTC
>NA|TRBD1|TRBV11-1|TRBJ2-2
CASSSIQGGSTGELFF
TGTGCCAGCAGCTCAATACAGGGGGGTAGCACCGGGGAGCTGTTTTTT
>many|NA|TRBV6-1|TRBJ1-5
CASSFTGENQPQHF
TGTGCCAGCAGTTTTACGGGAGAGAATCAGCCCCAGCATTTT
>NA|NA|TRBV19|TRBJ2-7
CASSREDVNYEQYF
TGTGCCAGTAGTCGTGAGGACGTAAACTACGAGCAGTACTTC
>NA|NA|TRBV6-5|TRBJ2-7
CASSTNPGTTYEQYF
TGTGCCAGCAGTACTAACCCCGGGACAACCTACGAGCAGTACTTC
>medium-sized|NA|TRBV12-3/TRBV12-4|TRBJ2-7
CASSHRRLTYEQYF
TGTGCCAGCAGTCACAGGAGGCTAACCTACGAGCAGTACTTC
>few|NA|TRBV11-1|TRBJ2-7
CASSLVSGLGLRQQYF
TGTGCCAGCAGCTTAGTGAGCGGGCTTGGACTACGGCAGCAGTACTTC
>NA|NA|TRBV24-1|TRBJ2-7
CATSDLTGAYEQYF
TGTGCCACCAGTGACCTGACGGGAGCCTACGAGCAGTACTTC
>NA|NA|TRBV6-1|TRBJ2-2
CASSDKYRGGDTGELFF
TGTGCCAGCAGTGATAAGTACCGGGGAGGAGACACCGGGGAGCTGTTTTTT
>NA|NA|TRBV6-1|TRBJ2-5
CASRPGETQYF
TGTGCCAGCCGCCCAGGAGAGACCCAGTACTTC
>NA|NA|TRBV5-5|TRBJ1-6
CASSPQWGAESPLHF
TGTGCCAGCAGCCCCCAGTGGGGGGCGGAATCACCCCTCCACTTT
>many|NA|TRBV2|TRBJ2-5
CASSEFGQGGETQYF
TGTGCCAGCAGTGAATTTGGACAGGGAGGGGAGACCCAGTACTTC
>many|TRBD1|TRBV5-1|TRBJ1-1
CASTPGTGFNTEAFF
TGCGCCAGCACCCCCGGGACAGGGTTTAACACTGAAGCTTTCTTT
>few|NA|TRBV15|TRBJ2-7
CATSSTAASYEQYF
TGTGCCACCAGCAGCACCGCCGCCTCCTACGAGCAGTACTTC
>many|NA|TRBV4-2|TRBJ2-4
CASSQEAPRGGIQYF
TGTGCCAGCAGCCAAGAGGCTCCGCGGGGTGGCATTCAGTACTTC
>NA|NA|TRBV4-1|TRBJ1-3
CASSQVGSLSSGNTIYF
TGCGCCAGCAGCCAAGTGGGCAGCTTATCCTCTGGAAACACCATATATTTT
>medium-sized|NA|TRBV6-1|TRBJ1-2
CASRLQTSGGYTF
TGTGCCAGCAGGCTACAAACAAGTGGTGGCTACACCTTC
>many|NA|TRBV18|TRBJ2-5
CASSPQSGYQETQYF
TGTGCCAGCTCACCGCAGTCGGGGTACCAAGAGACCCAGTACTTC
>medium-sized|NA|TRBV27|TRBJ1-2
CASRNPSRGYGYTF
TGTGCCAGCAGGAATCCTTCTAGGGGCTATGGCTACACCTTC
>few|NA|TRBV7-8|TRBJ2-5
CASSFLGTKRETQYF
TGTGCCAGCAGCTTTCTAGGGACGAAGAGGGAGACCCAGTACTTC
>few|NA|TRBV19|TRBJ1-2
CASSFTTSGYTF
TGTGCCAGTAGTTTCACTACAAGTGGCTACACCTTC
>many|NA|TRBV9|TRBJ2-2
CASSVATGTGELFF
TGTGCCAGCAGCGTAGCTACCGGAACCGGGGAGCTGTTTTTT
>many|TRBD1|TRBV20-1|TRBJ1-1
CSARTAGGRPEAFF
TGCAGTGCTAGAACCGCAGGGGGCAGGCCTGAAGCTTTCTTT
>NA|NA|TRBV6-5|TRBJ2-7
CASSYRLRSSYEQYF
TGTGCCAGCAGTTACAGGTTAAGGAGCTCCTACGAGCAGTACTTC
>many|TRBD1|TRBV28|TRBJ2-5
CASRGTGRETQYF
TGTGCCAGCAGAGGGACAGGGAGGGAGACCCAGTACTTC
>many|TRBD1|TRBV5-6|TRBJ1-3
CASSPRTGSGNTIYF
TGTGCCAGCAGCCCCCGGACAGGCTCTGGAAACACCATATATTTT
>NA|TRBD1|TRBV6-1|TRBJ1-5
CASSSHRGGQPQHF
TGTGCCAGCAGTTCACACAGGGGCGGTCAGCCCCAGCATTTT
>many|NA|TRBV28|TRBJ2-3
CASSLNTILTTHTDTQYF
TGTGCCAGCAGTTTGAATACTATACTCACTACCCACACAGATACGCAGTATTTT
>NA|NA|TRBV19|TRBJ1-3
CASSPTGSLSGNTIYF
TGTGCCAGTAGCCCGACAGGATCCCTCTCTGGAAACACCATATATTTT
>many|NA|TRBV28|TRBJ1-3
CASSPAFGGSGNTIYF
TGTGCCAGCAGCCCAGCGTTCGGTGGCTCTGGAAACACCATATATTTT
>many|NA|TRBV9|TRBJ2-7
CASSSPSGADRHTYEQYF
TGTGCCAGCAGCTCCCCTTCGGGGGCAGACAGGCATACCTACGAGCAGTACTTC
>many|TRBD1|TRBV7-6|TRBJ2-7
CASSPRDRGYEQYF
TGTGCCAGCAGCCCCCGGGACAGGGGGTACGAGCAGTACTTC
>many|TRBD1|TRBV6-1|TRBJ2-3
CASRDRGPGDTQYF
TGTGCCAGCAGGGACAGGGGGCCGGGAGATACGCAGTATTTT